Here is one T cell receptor (beta chain) with its context. This clonotype was counted a few times. What antigen it recognizes has not been identified. Base qualities are not recorded, but no much larger clone differs from it by a single base. The receptor library was made with 5' RACE. TCRdb lists the instrument as Illumina HiSeq 2500. A second about 7 to 11 cycle PCR used a sample-barcoded 5' primer and a J-beta primer mix. Each TCR beta cDNA molecule received a unique molecular identifier from a template-switch 5' adaptor carrying 12 random nucleotides. Each sample yielded at least 3 million CDR3-containing paired-end reads. First-strand cDNA was synthesized from all RNA with the Mint cDNA synthesis kit, primed by a TRBC-specific oligonucleotide. Following uracil-DNA glycosylase treatment, a first 18-cycle PCR with universal primers M1SS and BC2_uni_R was performed on all cDNA. Per the original workflow: For normalization, 1 million high-quality reads were randomly selected from each sample, with every read carrying a distinct molecular identifier. Reads sharing molecular identifiers were discarded rather than binned into consensus sequences. MiTCR, with a Q25 quality threshold and the strictest error-elimination algorithm, was used for CDR3 identification, clonotype clustering and error correction. Lower-bound total TCR beta diversity was estimated with a nonparametric unseen species model using Euler transformation. The raw public reads went through TCRdb reprocessing: fastp at Q25, MiXCR clone calling, in-frame beta chains kept. Here each entry gathers all rows of one CDR3 protein and keeps the most common genes and DNA. The V and J calls follow TCRdb's processing rather than the paper's. The sample records about 780,000 distinct CDR3 sequences, less than 60% of which are singletons. The ten largest clones capture roughly 18% of the sample.

This sample was included in a study of blood T cells in healthy people across ages (dated by TCRdb to the mid-2010s). Background for the entire study: In model experiments, template switching captured about one uniquely barcoded TCR beta cDNA molecule for every two T cells. The study measured age-related changes in TCR beta repertoire diversity using deep sequencing normalized with unique cDNA molecular identifiers. The donors were divided into four age groups: young (average around 15 years), middle-aged (under 40), aged (around 59) and long-lived (roughly 86). To avoid experimental bias, donors of different ages were spread randomly across the sequencing lanes. The study analyzed two additional independent replicas of 1 million unique cDNA reads from the same blood draw for two donors, one aged 18 to 30 and one aged 80 or older. Beyond this particular receptor, the publication reports: Donor CMV infection status was unknown, potentially confounding age-related changes in expanded clonotypes. Estimates of total diversity based on one million sequenced T cells were considered lower bounds and underestimates. Observed TCR beta diversity correlated strongly with the percentage of naive T cells measured by flow cytometry. As age increased, observed TCR beta diversity per million T cells dropped in a roughly linear way, and a significant reduction was already evident by age about 36. Conclusive comparison of naive and antigen-experienced compartments was prevented by the profiling of bulk unsorted PBMCs. Compared with the aged group, more naive CD4+ T cells, fewer expanded clones and increased TCR diversity were shown by the long-lived group, suggesting age selection.

The donors were 40 or so Caucasian individuals from Russia, aged about 6 to 100 years, who were systemically healthy. Each donor gave 9.5 to 10 milliliters of peripheral blood, drawn into EDTA-treated Vacutainer tubes. PBMCs were isolated by Ficoll-Paque density-gradient centrifugation, with at least 6 million obtained per sample. Total RNA, at least 5 micrograms per sample, was extracted from PBMCs with Trizol reagent. For every donor, an aliquot of PBMCs went through flow cytometry to measure the percentages of naive CD45RAhigh/CD27high T cells. The V end loses 5 bases and the J end loses 6 bases, and a stretch of 13 bases separates them. From the germline V gene, CDR1 is SGHTA and CDR2 is FQGNSA. Counted from cysteine to phenylalanine, this CDR3 has 13 amino acids. Kept here is only the CDR3 DNA, which spans 39 bases and is read in frame from base 1.

The sequenced sample consisted of blood. Here the chain combines TRBV7-2 and TRBJ1-2, and TRBD1 may be the D gene, going by 6 matching bases. The sequence was obtained from a man of 80 years or more in good health. In nucleotides, the sequence is TGTGCCAGCAGCGTAGGGGGGGCGCATGGCTACACCTTC. Its protein product is CASSVGGAHGYTF. With all but the CDR3 taken from the reference TRBV7-2 and TRBJ1-2 genes, the full variable domain is: GAGVSQSPSNKVTEKGKDVELRCDPISGHTALYWYRQSLGQGLEFLIYFQGNSAPDKSGLPSDRFSAERTGGSVSTLTIQRTQQEDSAVYLCASSVGGAHGYTFGSGTRLTVV.